The 10 T cell receptor beta chains reported below all come from one sample, sequenced in a study of cytomegalovirus exposure and HLA in healthy donors. The PCR made use of 60 Vbeta and 13 Jbeta primers. Libraries were prepared by immunoSEQ multiplex PCR; TCRdb keeps only in-frame clonotypes and omits some of them. The table records about 120,000 clones, more than 70% of them present only once. The sequenced material came from PBMCs. The receptor source for this set is a man younger than 45 in good health and CMV-seronegative.

This clone was seen a few times. CDR3 protein: CASRGGIGNTEAFF. In DNA, the CDR3 is TGTGCCAGCAGGGGGGGAATTGGAAACACTGAAGCTTTCTTT. The chain employs TRBV7-2 and TRBJ1-1; maybe TRBD1 (5 bases). The germline V gene has CDR1 SGHTA and CDR2 FQGNSA. CDR3 length equals 14 residues. V lost 6 bases to trimming and J lost 2 bases, with 13 bases between them.

The chain links TRBV27 to TRBJ1-6; 9 bases are a match to TRBD1. CDR1 and CDR2 (germline): MNHEY, SMNVEV (reference sequence). The CDR3 spans 16 residues. V gave up 10 bases and J gave up 7 bases; unmatched junction bases: 14. Written as DNA, the CDR3 is TGTGCCACCTCAAGCCCCTCCGGGACAGGGAATTCACCCCTCCACTTT. The encoded protein is CATSSPSGTGNSPLHF.

The chain combines TRBV2 with TRBJ2-3; 9 bases match TRBD2. The V gene end was trimmed by 6 bases and the J gene end by 3 bases; junction bases not matched to a gene: 13. CDR3 length equals 17 residues. CDR1 SNHLY and CDR2 FYNNEI come from the germline V gene. CDR3 DNA: TGTGCCAGCAGAGCGAGCGGGGGGTTTGGATGGACAGATACGCAGTATTTT. The encoded protein is CASRASGGFGWTDTQYF.

The chain recombines TRBV2 with TRBJ2-5; TRBD1 is a possible D gene (5 bases). Trimming pared 1 base from V and 7 bases from J, leaving 7 bases between. The CDR3 covers 12 residues. Germline CDR1 and CDR2: SNHLY and FYNNEI. The chain's CDR3 is CASSEVGRTQYF. The DNA for the CDR3 is TGTGCCAGCAGTGAAGTGGGGCGGACCCAGTACTTC.

The chain combines TRBV2 with TRBJ1-2, with D tentatively TRBD1 (6 bases). The CDR3 loop spans 14 amino acids. CDR1 and CDR2 from the germline V gene are SNHLY and FYNNEI. Trimming took 5 bases from V and 1 from J, leaving 11 bases between them. As DNA, the CDR3 is TGTGCCAGCAGTAAACAACAGGGTAACTATGGCTACACCTTC. As protein: CASSKQQGNYGYTF.

This clone turned up a few times. This chain connects TRBV5-1 to TRBJ1-2; the D gene is possibly TRBD1 (6 bases). The CDR3 is 16 residues long. V lost 4 bases, J lost 8 bases, and 24 bases lay in between. In germline, CDR1 is SGHRS, CDR2 YFSETQ. The CDR3 sequence: CASSPYTDRTLWGYTF. CDR3 DNA: TGCGCCAGCAGCCCCTATACGGACAGAACTCTATGGGGCTACACCTTC.

The chain employs TRBV6-6 and TRBJ2-1; D might be TRBD1 (5 bases). Trimming stripped 2 bases from V and 4 bases from J, with 6 bases between. CDR1 is MNHNY, CDR2 SVGAGI, per germline (reference sequence). CDR3 length: 13 residues. The CDR3 region is CASSYNRYNEQFF. The CDR3 nucleotides read TGTGCCAGCAGTTACAACAGGTACAATGAGCAGTTCTTC.

The chain carries TRBV11-2 and TRBJ2-5, with TRBD2 identical over 8 bases. With V trimmed by 2 bases and J by 5 bases, 10 bases remained unmatched. CDR1 is SGHAT, CDR2 FQNNGV, per germline. The CDR3 extends over 16 amino acids. The CDR3 protein is CASSLSGSGVFETQYF. For the CDR3, the DNA is TGTGCCAGCAGCTTATCCGGTAGCGGGGTTTTCGAGACCCAGTACTTC.

This clone came up a few times. The CDR3 spells CASSIGLQETQYF. The CDR3 DNA reads as TGTGCCAGTAGTATTGGGCTACAAGAGACCCAGTACTTC. The chain is built from TRBV19 and TRBJ2-5; D gene ambiguous. Germline V gives CDR1 LNHDA, CDR2 SQIVND (reference sequence). The CDR3 has 13 residues. Trimming pared 3 bases from V and 2 bases from J, leaving 7 bases between.

V gene TRBV5-1 combines with J gene TRBJ2-7; the D gene is possibly TRBD2 (7 bases). Trimming took off 0 bases at V and 4 bases at J, with 17 bases between the two ends. Germline values: CDR1 SGHRS, CDR2 YFSETQ. The CDR3 is made up of 16 amino acids. Here the CDR3 DNA reads TGCGCCAGCAGCTTGGGGGGGGGCTCTGGGTCATACGAGCAGTACTTC. Amino acid sequence: CASSLGGGSGSYEQYF. Variable domain in full (rest from reference TRBV5-1 and TRBJ2-7): KAGVTQTPRYLIKTRGQQVTLSCSPISGHRSVSWYQQTPGQGLQFLFEYFSETQRNKGNFPGRFSGRQFSNSRSEMNVSTLELGDSALYLCASSLGGGSGSYEQYFGPGTRLTVT.